The 4 T cell receptor beta chains reported below all come from one sample, sequenced in a study of Ad26.COV2.S vaccination and SARS-CoV-2 variants. The method was immunoSEQ multiplex PCR; TCRdb's version includes in-frame clones alone and lacks a portion of them. Here the sample spans approximately 280,000 clones, 70% to 90% being singletons. Treatment in this sample: some 19 received Ad26.COV2.S at low or high dose, single or two shots; roughly five received placebo; per-sample allocation not given. Sampling occurred on day 63 after the first vaccine or placebo injection. This material consisted of peripheral blood, taken in a trial of Ad26.COV2.S vaccine versus placebo. Receptors were obtained from a person aged 18-60 years who received the Ad26.COV2.S COVID-19 vaccine or a placebo.

In its sample, this clone was seen once. J is TRBJ1-1 and V is TRBV13; maybe TRBD1 (5 bases). Trimming left V 3 bases short and J 3 bases short, with 11 bases between. CDR1 PRHDT and CDR2 FYEKMQ come from the germline V gene (reference sequence). The CDR3 has 14 residues. CDR3 DNA sequence: TGTGCCAGCAGCTTCCGGAGAGGGGACACTGAAGCTTTCTTT. Protein product: CASSFRRGDTEAFF. The full variable domain, in which reference TRBV13 and TRBJ1-1 provide the parts outside the CDR3, is AAGVIQSPRHLIKEKRETATLKCYPIPRHDTVYWYQQGPGQDPQFLISFYEKMQSDKGSIPDRFSAQQFSDYHSELNMSSLELGDSALYFCASSFRRGDTEAFFGQGTRLTVV.

The count of this clone is one. The rearrangement links TRBV12-3 or TRBV12-4 to TRBJ2-7; 8 nucleotides align to TRBD1. V was clipped by 6 bases and J by 5 bases; unmatched bases: 3. The CDR3 loop spans 12 amino acids. CDR3 DNA sequence: TGTGCCAGCAGCCCGGACAGGGACGAGCAGTACTTC. It encodes CASSPDRDEQYF.

V is TRBV27 and J is TRBJ1-1; D unresolved. V lost 7 bases to trimming and J lost 1 base, with 16 bases between them. The CDR3 is 15 amino acids. Per the germline V gene, CDR1 is MNHEY and CDR2 is SMNVEV (reference sequence). The CDR3 loop is CASISGRSPNTEAFF. The CDR3 nucleotides are TGTGCCAGCATATCCGGACGGTCCCCGAACACTGAAGCTTTCTTT.

The chain has TRBV5-8 and TRBJ1-5; possibly TRBD1 for D (6 bases). Germline CDR1 reads SGHTS; CDR2 reads YDEGEE. Between the trimmed V and J ends, which lost 3 bases and 3 bases, there was a span of 13 bases. The CDR3 totals 15 residues. The CDR3 protein is CASSYGGGNNQPQHF. Written as DNA, the CDR3 is TGTGCCAGCAGCTACGGGGGCGGAAACAATCAGCCCCAGCATTTT.